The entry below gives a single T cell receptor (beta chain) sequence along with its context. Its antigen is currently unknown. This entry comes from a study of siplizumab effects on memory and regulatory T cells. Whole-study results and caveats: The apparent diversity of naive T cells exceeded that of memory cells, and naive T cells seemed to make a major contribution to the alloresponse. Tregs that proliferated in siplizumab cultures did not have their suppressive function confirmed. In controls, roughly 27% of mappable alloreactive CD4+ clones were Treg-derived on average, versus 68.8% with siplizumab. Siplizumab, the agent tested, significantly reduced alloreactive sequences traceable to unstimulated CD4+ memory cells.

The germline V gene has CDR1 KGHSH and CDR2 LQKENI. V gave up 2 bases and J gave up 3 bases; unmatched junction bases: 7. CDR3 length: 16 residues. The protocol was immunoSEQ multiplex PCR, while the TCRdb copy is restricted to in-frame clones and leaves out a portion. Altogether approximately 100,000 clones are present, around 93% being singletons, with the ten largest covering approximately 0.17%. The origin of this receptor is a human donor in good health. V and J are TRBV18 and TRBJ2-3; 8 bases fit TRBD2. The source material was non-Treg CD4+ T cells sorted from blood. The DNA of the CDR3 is TGTGCCAGCTCACCAAAGGGCAGCGGGGGAACAGATACGCAGTATTTT. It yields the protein CASSPKGSGGTDTQYF. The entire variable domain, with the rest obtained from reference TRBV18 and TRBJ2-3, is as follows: NAGVMQNPRHLVRRRGQEARLRCSPMKGHSHVYWYRQLPEEGLKFMVYLQKENIIDESGMPKERFSAEFPKEGPSILRIQQVVRGDSAAYFCASSPKGSGGTDTQYFGPGTRLTVL.